This TCR beta chain originates from a study of blood T cell repertoires in COVID-19. Some clones are missing from TCRdb's copy, which holds only in-frame ones; the method was immunoSEQ multiplex PCR. The repertoire has about 190,000 clones, roughly 80% of them found once; the top ten carry about 6.3%. J was trimmed by 2 bases and V by 4 bases; bases with no gene match: 9. Per the germline V gene, CDR1 is SGHTA and CDR2 is FQGNSA. CDR3 length: 18 residues. This sequence joins TRBV7-2 and TRBJ2-3; 13 bases fit TRBD2. This clonotype was obtained from a man aged 60 to 75 with acute or convalescent COVID-19. The sample was peripheral blood. The CDR3 reads CASSSGLAGTDYTDTQYF. The CDR3 region has the DNA TGTGCCAGCAGCTCGGGACTAGCGGGAACCGACTACACAGATACGCAGTATTTT.